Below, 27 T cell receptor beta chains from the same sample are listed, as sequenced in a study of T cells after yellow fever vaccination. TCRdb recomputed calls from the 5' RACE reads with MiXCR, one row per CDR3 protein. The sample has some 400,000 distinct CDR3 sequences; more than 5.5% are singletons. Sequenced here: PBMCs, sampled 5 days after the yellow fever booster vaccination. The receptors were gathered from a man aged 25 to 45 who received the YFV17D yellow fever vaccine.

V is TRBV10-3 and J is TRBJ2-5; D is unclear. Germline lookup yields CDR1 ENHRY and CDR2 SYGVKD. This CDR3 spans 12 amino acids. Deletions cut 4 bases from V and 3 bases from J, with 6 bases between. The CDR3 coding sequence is TGTGCCATCAGTGCGGAAAAAGAGACCCAGTACTTC. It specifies CAISAEKETQYF.

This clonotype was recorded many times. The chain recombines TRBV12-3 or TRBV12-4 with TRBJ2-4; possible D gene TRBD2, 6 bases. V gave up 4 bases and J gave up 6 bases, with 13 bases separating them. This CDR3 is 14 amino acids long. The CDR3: CASSSPGLVNIQYF. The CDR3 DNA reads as TGTGCCAGCAGTTCTCCGGGACTGGTAAACATTCAGTACTTC.

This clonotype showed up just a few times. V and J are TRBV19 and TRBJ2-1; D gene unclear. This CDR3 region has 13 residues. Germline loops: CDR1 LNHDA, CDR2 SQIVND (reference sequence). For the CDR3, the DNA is TGTGCTTCAGACGATACCTCCTACAATGAGCAGTTCTTC. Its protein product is CASDDTSYNEQFF.

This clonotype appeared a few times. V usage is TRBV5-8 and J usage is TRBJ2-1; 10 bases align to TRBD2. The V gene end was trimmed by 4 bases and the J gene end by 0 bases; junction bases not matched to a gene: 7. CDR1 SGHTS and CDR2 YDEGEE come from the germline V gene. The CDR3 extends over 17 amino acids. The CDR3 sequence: CASSPGLAVSSYNEQFF. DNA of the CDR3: TGTGCCAGCAGCCCTGGACTAGCGGTTAGCTCCTACAATGAGCAGTTCTTC.

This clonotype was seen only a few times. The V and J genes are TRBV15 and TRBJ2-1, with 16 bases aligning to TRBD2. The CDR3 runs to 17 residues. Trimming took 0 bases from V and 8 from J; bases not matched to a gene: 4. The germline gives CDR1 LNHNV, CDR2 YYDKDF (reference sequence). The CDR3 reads CATSRDGTSGRVYEQFF. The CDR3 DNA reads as TGTGCCACCAGCAGAGATGGGACTAGCGGGAGGGTGTATGAGCAGTTCTTC. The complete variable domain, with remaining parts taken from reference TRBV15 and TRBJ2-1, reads DAMVIQNPRYQVTQFGKPVTLSCSQTLNHNVMYWYQQKSSQAPKLLFHYYDKDFNNEADTPDNFQSRRPNTSFCFLDIRSPGLGDTAMYLCATSRDGTSGRVYEQFFGPGTRLTVL.

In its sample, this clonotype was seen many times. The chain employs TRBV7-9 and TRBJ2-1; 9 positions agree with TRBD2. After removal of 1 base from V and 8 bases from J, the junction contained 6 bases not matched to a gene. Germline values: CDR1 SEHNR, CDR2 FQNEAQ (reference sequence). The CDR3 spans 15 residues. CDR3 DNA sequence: TGTGCCAGCAGCTTAGTATTAGCGGGAGTTGATGAGCAGTTCTTC. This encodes CASSLVLAGVDEQFF.

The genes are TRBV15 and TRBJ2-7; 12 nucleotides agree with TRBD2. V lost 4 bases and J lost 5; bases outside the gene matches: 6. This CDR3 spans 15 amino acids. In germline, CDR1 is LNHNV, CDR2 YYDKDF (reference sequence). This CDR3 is CATSTRTSGANEQYF. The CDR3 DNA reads TGTGCCACCAGCACCCGGACTAGCGGGGCCAACGAGCAGTACTTC.

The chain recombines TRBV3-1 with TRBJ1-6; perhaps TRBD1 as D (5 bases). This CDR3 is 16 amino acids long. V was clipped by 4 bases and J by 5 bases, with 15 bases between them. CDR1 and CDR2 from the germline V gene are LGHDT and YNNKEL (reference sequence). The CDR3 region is CASSPWGMRDNSPLHF. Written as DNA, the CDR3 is TGTGCCAGCAGCCCCTGGGGGATGAGGGATAATTCACCCCTCCACTTT. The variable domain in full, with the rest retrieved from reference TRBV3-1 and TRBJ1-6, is DTAVSQTPKYLVTQMGNDKSIKCEQNLGHDTMYWYKQDSKKFLKIMFSYNNKELIINETVPNRFSPKSPDKAHLNLHINSLELGDSAVYFCASSPWGMRDNSPLHFGNGTRLTVT.

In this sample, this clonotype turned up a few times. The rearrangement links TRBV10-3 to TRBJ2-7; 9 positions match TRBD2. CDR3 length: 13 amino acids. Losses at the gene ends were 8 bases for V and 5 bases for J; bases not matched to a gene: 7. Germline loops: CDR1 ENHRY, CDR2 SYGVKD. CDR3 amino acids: CAILASGKDEQYF. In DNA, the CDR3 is TGTGCCATCCTGGCTAGCGGGAAGGACGAGCAGTACTTC.

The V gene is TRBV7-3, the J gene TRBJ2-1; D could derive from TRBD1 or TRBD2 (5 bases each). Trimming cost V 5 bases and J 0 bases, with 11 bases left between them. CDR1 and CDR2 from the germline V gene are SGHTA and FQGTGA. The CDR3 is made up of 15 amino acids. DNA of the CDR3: TGTGCCAGCAGCCCTGTGGGGGACTCCTACAATGAGCAGTTCTTC. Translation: CASSPVGDSYNEQFF.

CDR3 loop: CASSLTGGYDEQYF. The CDR3 region has the DNA TGTGCCAGCAGCTTGACAGGGGGCTACGACGAGCAGTACTTC. The chain is built from TRBV7-2 and TRBJ2-7, with TRBD1 matching 10 bases. The CDR3 contains 14 residues. The V gene end was trimmed by 3 bases and the J gene end by 5 bases; junction bases not matched to a gene: 4. Germline CDR1 SGHTA, CDR2 FQGNSA.

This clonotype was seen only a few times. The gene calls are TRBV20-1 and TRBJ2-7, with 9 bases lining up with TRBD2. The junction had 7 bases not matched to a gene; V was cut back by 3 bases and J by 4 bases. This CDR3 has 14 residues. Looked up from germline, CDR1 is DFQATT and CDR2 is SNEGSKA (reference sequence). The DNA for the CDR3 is TGCAGTGCTAGGATCCGCGGGAGGGTGTACGAGCAGTACTTC. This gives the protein CSARIRGRVYEQYF.

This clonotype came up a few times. This CDR3 reads CSVGGQKETQYF. The CDR3 DNA follows: TGCAGCGTTGGTGGCCAGAAAGAGACCCAGTACTTC. The chain joins TRBV29-1 to TRBJ2-5; D uncertain. The CDR3 has 12 amino acids. Trimming took 4 bases from V and 3 from J, leaving 9 bases between them. CDR1 is SQVTM and CDR2 is ANQGSEA in the germline V gene.

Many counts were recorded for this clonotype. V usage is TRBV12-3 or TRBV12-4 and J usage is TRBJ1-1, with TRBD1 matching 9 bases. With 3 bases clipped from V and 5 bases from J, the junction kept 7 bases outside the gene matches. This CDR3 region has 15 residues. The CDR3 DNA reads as TGTGCCAGCAGTTTGGGACAGGGAAGGATGACTGAAGCTTTCTTT. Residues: CASSLGQGRMTEAFF.

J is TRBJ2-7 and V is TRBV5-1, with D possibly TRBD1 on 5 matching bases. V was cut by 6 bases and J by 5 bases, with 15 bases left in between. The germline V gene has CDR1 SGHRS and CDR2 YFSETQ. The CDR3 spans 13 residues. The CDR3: CASKVQGENEQYF. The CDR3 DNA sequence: TGCGCCAGCAAGGTCCAGGGCGAAAACGAGCAGTACTTC. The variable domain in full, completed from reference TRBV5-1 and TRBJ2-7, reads KAGVTQTPRYLIKTRGQQVTLSCSPISGHRSVSWYQQTPGQGLQFLFEYFSETQRNKGNFPGRFSGRQFSNSRSEMNVSTLELGDSALYLCASKVQGENEQYFGPGTRLTVT.

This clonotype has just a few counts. CDR3 sequence: CATLAGGSTDTQYF. The CDR3 DNA reads TGTGCCACCCTGGCAGGCGGGAGCACAGATACGCAGTATTTT. The V call is TRBV10-3, the J call TRBJ2-3; TRBD2 is a possible D gene (5 bases). The CDR3 covers 14 residues. Trimming took 10 bases from V and 0 from J, leaving 14 bases between them. Germline V CDR1 and CDR2: ENHRY, SYGVKD.

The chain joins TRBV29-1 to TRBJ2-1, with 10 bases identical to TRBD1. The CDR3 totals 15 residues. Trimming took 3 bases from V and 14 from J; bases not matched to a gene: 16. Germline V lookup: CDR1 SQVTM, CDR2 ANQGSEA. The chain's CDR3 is CSVELLGTGDSGEFF. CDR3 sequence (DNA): TGCAGCGTTGAGCTTCTAGGGACAGGGGACTCAGGGGAGTTCTTC.

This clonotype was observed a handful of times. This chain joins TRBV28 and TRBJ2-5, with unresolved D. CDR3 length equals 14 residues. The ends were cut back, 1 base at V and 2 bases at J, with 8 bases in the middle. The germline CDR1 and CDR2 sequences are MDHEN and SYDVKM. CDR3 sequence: CASSLLGGQETQYF. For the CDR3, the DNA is TGTGCCAGCAGTTTATTAGGCGGACAAGAGACCCAGTACTTC. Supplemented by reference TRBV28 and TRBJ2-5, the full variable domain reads DVKVTQSSRYLVKRTGEKVFLECVQDMDHENMFWYRQDPGLGLRLIYFSYDVKMKEKGDIPEGYSVSREKKERFSLILESASTNQTSMYLCASSLLGGQETQYFGPGTRLLVL.

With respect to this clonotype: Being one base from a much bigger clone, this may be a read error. The CDR3 DNA is TGTCCCAGCAGCGCCGGGACTACGCACCCAGGCGAGCAGTTCTTC. This gives the protein CPSSAGTTHPGEQFF. J is TRBJ2-1 and V is TRBV7-2; 7 positions agree with TRBD2. Germline V gene data show CDR1 as SGHTA and CDR2 as FQGNSA. This CDR3 contains 15 residues.

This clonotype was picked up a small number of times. The CDR3: CASKTASGNDNEQFF. CDR3 nucleotide sequence: TGTGCCAGCAAAACCGCTAGCGGGAATGACAATGAGCAGTTCTTC. The chain carries TRBV18 and TRBJ2-1; 9 bases are shared with TRBD2. J lost 5 bases, V lost 8 bases, and 10 bases had no gene match. This CDR3 is 15 amino acids long. Germline V CDR1 and CDR2: KGHSH, LQKENI. The whole variable domain, filled in from reference TRBV18 and TRBJ2-1, reads NAGVMQNPRHLVRRRGQEARLRCSPMKGHSHVYWYRQLPEEGLKFMVYLQKENIIDESGMPKERFSAEFPKEGPSILRIQQVVRGDSAAYFCASKTASGNDNEQFFGPGTRLTVL.

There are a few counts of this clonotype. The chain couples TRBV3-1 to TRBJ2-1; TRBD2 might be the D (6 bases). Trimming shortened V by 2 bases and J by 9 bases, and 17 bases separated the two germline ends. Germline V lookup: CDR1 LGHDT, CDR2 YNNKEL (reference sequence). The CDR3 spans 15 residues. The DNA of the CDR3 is TGTGCCAGCAGCCAACGAAGGCCCCTAGCGCTTGAGCAGTTCTTC. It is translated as CASSQRRPLALEQFF.

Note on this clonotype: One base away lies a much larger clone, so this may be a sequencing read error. The CDR3 DNA sequence: TGTGCCATCTCTCATAGCGGGGGCACAGATACGCTGTATTTT. It codes for CAISHSGGTDTLYF. The chain employs TRBV3-1 and TRBJ2-3; 9 bases are a match to TRBD2. CDR1 and CDR2 (germline): LGHDT, YNNKEL (reference sequence). The CDR3 has 14 amino acids.

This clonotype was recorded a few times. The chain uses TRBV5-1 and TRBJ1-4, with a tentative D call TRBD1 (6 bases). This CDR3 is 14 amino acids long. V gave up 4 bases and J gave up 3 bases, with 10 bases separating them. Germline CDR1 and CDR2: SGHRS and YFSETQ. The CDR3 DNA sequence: TGCGCCAGCAGCCAGGGGCTGGCTAATGAAAAACTGTTTTTT. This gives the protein CASSQGLANEKLFF.

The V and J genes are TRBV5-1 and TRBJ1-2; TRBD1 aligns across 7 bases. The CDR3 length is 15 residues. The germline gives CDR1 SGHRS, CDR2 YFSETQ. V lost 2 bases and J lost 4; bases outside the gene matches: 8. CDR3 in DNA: TGCGCCAGCAGCTTATTTGAGGGGGCTGGCTATGGCTACACCTTC. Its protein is CASSLFEGAGYGYTF.

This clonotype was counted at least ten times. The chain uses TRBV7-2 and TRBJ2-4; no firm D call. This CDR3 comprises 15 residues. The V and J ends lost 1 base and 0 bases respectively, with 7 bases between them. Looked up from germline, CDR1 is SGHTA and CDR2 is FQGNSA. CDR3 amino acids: CASSLDLLAKNIQYF. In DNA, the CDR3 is TGTGCCAGCAGCTTAGACTTATTAGCCAAAAACATTCAGTACTTC.

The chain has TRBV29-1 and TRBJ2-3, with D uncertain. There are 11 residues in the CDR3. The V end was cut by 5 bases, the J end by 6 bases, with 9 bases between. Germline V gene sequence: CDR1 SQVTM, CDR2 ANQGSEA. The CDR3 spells CSVLRRDTQYF. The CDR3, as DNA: TGCAGCGTTCTCCGTCGGGATACGCAGTATTTT.

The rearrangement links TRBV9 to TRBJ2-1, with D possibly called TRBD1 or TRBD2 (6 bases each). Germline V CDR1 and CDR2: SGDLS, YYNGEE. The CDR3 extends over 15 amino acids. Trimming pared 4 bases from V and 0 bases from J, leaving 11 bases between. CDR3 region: CASSTGGGSYNEQFF. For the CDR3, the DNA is TGTGCCAGCAGCACCGGGGGCGGCTCCTACAATGAGCAGTTCTTC.